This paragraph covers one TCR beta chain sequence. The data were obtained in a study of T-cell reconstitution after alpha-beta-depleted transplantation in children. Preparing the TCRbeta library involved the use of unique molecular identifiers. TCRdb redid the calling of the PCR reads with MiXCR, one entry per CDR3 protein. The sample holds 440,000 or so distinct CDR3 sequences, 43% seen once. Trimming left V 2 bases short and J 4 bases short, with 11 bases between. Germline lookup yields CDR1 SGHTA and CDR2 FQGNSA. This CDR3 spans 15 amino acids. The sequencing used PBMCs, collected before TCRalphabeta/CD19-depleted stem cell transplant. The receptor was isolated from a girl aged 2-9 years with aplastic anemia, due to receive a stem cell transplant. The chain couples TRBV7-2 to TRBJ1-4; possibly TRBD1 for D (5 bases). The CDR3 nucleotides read TGTGCCAGCAGCTTAACGGGACGTAGTAATGAAAAACTGTTTTTT. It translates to CASSLTGRSNEKLFF.